These 14 T cell receptor beta chains share one sample of origin, sequenced in a study of T cell clonality in common variable immunodeficiency. Sequenced by immunoSEQ multiplex PCR; TCRdb stores in-frame clones only, minus some. Singletons are absent from the sample, which has 39,000 or so clones. The source material was peripheral blood mononuclear cells. The source of these receptors is a person aged 18-70 years in good health.

To note about this clone: The read ends 3 residues shy of where the CDR3 ends; the end is completed using the germline J gene. The chain joins TRBV11-2 to TRBJ2-7; tentative D call: TRBD2 (6 bases). Germline CDR1 and CDR2: SGHAT and FQNNGV. Trimming stripped 1 base from V and 3 bases from J, with 13 bases between. The CDR3 sequence is 15 residues long. The CDR3 sequence is CASSLGGINFYEQYF. The DNA read from the CDR3 is TGTGCCAGCAGCTTAGGCGGGATTAACTTCTACGAG. Using reference TRBV11-2 and TRBJ2-7 for the parts outside the CDR3, the full variable domain is EAGVAQSPRYKIIEKRQSVAFWCNPISGHATLYWYQQILGQGPKLLIQFQNNGVVDDSQLPKDRFSAERLKGVDSTLKIQPAKLEDSAVYLCASSLGGINFYEQYFGPGTRLTVT.

This clone was recorded at least ten times. Read sequence stops 3 residues before the CDR3 end, and the germline J gene provides the missing end. V is TRBV20-1 and J is TRBJ2-3; 7 positions match TRBD1. Germline-derived CDR1 and CDR2 are DFQATT and SNEGSKA (reference sequence). The CDR3 is made up of 13 amino acids. The CDR3 region is CSARGDSQETQYF. The CDR3 DNA, read in part, is TGCAGTGCTAGGGGGGACAGCCAAGAGACG.

Many counts were recorded for this clone. Read coverage stops 3 residues before the CDR3 terminus; the germline J gene supplies the remainder. The chain is built from TRBV5-1 and TRBJ1-1, with D perhaps matching TRBD1 (5 bases). The germline V and J ends were trimmed by 4 bases and 3 bases, with 16 bases remaining between them. Germline V CDR1 and CDR2: SGHRS, YFSETQ. The CDR3 runs 15 residues. The CDR3 loop reads CASSGGTIGYTEAFF. The part of the CDR3 DNA that was read is TGCGCCAGCAGCGGGGGGACCATCGGATACACTGAA.

This clone has at least ten counts. The sequence runs out 3 residues before the end of the CDR3; the remainder is reconstructed from the germline J gene. The chain recombines TRBV18 with TRBJ2-1; 8 bases fit TRBD2. The J segment lost 4 bases and the V segment lost 5 bases, leaving 7 bases of the junction unmatched. CDR3 length: 15 residues. In germline, CDR1 is KGHSH, CDR2 LQKENI. CDR3 loop: CASSGRTSWYNEQFF. CDR3 bases read: TGTGCCAGCTCAGGTCGGACTAGCTGGTACAATGAG.

This clone was observed a few times. The CDR3 end falls 3 residues outside the read, so it is completed with the germline J gene. The chain employs TRBV18 and TRBJ2-7; D is possibly TRBD2 (5 bases). Germline V gene data show CDR1 as KGHSH and CDR2 as LQKENI. V dropped 0 bases and J dropped 0 bases, with 9 bases sitting between them. The CDR3 has 15 residues. The CDR3 spells CASSPPGGSSYEQYF. The CDR3 bases that were read are TGTGCCAGCTCACCACCGGGCGGGTCCTCCTACGAG.

This clone showed up many times. The read terminates 3 residues before the CDR3 end, so the remaining end is supplied by the germline J gene. The chain is built from TRBV29-1 and TRBJ1-6; D uncertain. The CDR3 runs 13 residues. V was cut by 3 bases and J by 3 bases, with 6 bases left in between. CDR1 and CDR2 from the germline V gene are SQVTM and ANQGSEA. The sequenced CDR3 bases are TGCAGCGTTGAGGAGGGCTATAATTCACCC. Amino acids: CSVEEGYNSP. Given in full, the CDR3 is CSVEEGYNSPLHF.

This clone appeared many times. The CDR3 end lies 3 residues beyond the end of the read and is filled in from the germline J gene. At the DNA level, this CDR3 is encoded by other sequences in the same sample as well. The J gene is TRBJ1-3, the V gene TRBV19, with D possibly TRBD1 on 6 matching bases. V was pared by 8 bases and J by 1 base, with 15 bases between. CDR1 is LNHDA, CDR2 SQIVND, per germline (reference sequence). This CDR3 is 15 amino acids long. The CDR3 sequence is CASSRQDQSGNTIYF. Incomplete CDR3 DNA: TGTGCCAGTTCACGACAGGACCAGTCTGGAAACACC.

This clone was found many times. The CDR3 loop is CASSMKGLGETQYF. Partial CDR3 DNA: TGTGCCAGTAGTATGAAGGGGCTAGGGGAGACC. This sequence joins TRBV19 and TRBJ2-5, with D possibly matching TRBD1 (5 bases). Coverage ceases 3 residues before the CDR3 finishes, and the germline J gene fills in the end. The CDR3 consists of 14 residues. CDR1 is LNHDA and CDR2 is SQIVND in the germline V gene (reference sequence). V lost 3 bases, J lost 5 bases, and 13 bases lay in between. Full variable domain (remainder filled in from reference TRBV19 and TRBJ2-5): DGGITQSPKYLFRKEGQNVTLSCEQNLNHDAMYWYRQDPGQGLRLIYYSQIVNDFQKGDIAEGYSVSREKKESFPLTVTSAQKNPTAFYLCASSMKGLGETQYFGPGTRLLVL.

This clone was counted ten times or more. The read halts 3 residues ahead of the CDR3 end, with the missing end drawn from the germline J gene. This chain connects TRBV20-1 to TRBJ2-7; 7 bases are a match to TRBD2. The CDR3 contains 14 residues. The junction had 5 bases not matched to a gene; V was cut back by 3 bases and J by 0 bases. Germline V gene data show CDR1 as DFQATT and CDR2 as SNEGSKA (reference sequence). The DNA read from the CDR3 is TGCAGTGCTAGCTTAGCGGGCCCCTCCTACGAG. The encoded protein is CSASLAGPSYE. The CDR3 in its entirety is CSASLAGPSYEQYF.

Points on this clone: The read falls 3 residues short of the CDR3 end, and the missing part is taken from the germline J gene. The chain links TRBV2 to TRBJ2-5; possibly TRBD2 for D (6 bases). There are 13 residues in the CDR3. The V and J ends lost 6 bases and 7 bases respectively, with 15 bases between them. The germline CDR1 and CDR2 sequences are SNHLY and FYNNEI. CDR3: CASRRGLGGTQYF. The DNA read from the CDR3 is TGTGCCAGCAGGAGGGGTCTGGGAGGGACC. The whole variable domain, filled in from reference TRBV2 and TRBJ2-5, reads EPEVTQTPSHQVTQMGQEVILRCVPISNHLYFYWYRQILGQKVEFLVSFYNNEISEKSEIFDDQFSVERPDGSNFTLKIRSTKLEDSAMYFCASRRGLGGTQYFGPGTRLLVL.

To note about this clone: The CDR3 goes on 3 residues after the read ends, and that part is filled in from the germline J gene. The chain joins TRBV6-1 to TRBJ1-2; no firm D call. Germline CDR1 is MNHNS and CDR2 is SASEGT. This CDR3 is built from 14 residues. CDR3: CASSDPGPQYDYTF. CDR3 DNA, as far as it was read: TGTGCCAGCAGTGACCCTGGGCCCCAGTACGAC.

At least ten counts were recorded for this clone. From the germline J gene comes the end of the CDR3, since the read stops 3 residues before it. The V gene is TRBV6-9, the J gene TRBJ2-1; 10 positions agree with TRBD2. V was clipped by 1 base and J by 5 bases; unmatched bases: 17. The CDR3 sequence is 20 residues long. Germline CDR1 is MNHGY and CDR2 is SVAAGI. CDR3 residues: CASSYFPLNSGRRRDNEQFF. The sequenced CDR3 bases are TGTGCCAGCAGTTATTTCCCCCTGAATAGCGGGAGGCGGCGCGACAATGAG.

The table lists this clone with many counts. The read falls 3 residues short of the CDR3 end, and the missing part is taken from the germline J gene. V is TRBV10-3 and J is TRBJ2-2; maybe TRBD1 (5 bases). This CDR3 has 16 residues. Looked up from germline, CDR1 is ENHRY and CDR2 is SYGVKD. CDR3 sequence reads: CAIRPDRTSGANVLFF. Partial CDR3 DNA: TGTGCCATCAGACCCGACAGAACCTCTGGGGCCAACGTG.

This clone was detected ten times or more. Sequencing ends 3 residues short of the CDR3 end; the germline J gene provides the rest. The V call is TRBV29-1, the J call TRBJ2-5, with 9 positions matching TRBD2. The CDR3 length is 16 residues. Germline assignment: CDR1 SQVTM and CDR2 ANQGSEA. With 6 bases clipped from V and 2 bases from J, the junction kept 13 bases outside the gene matches. Incomplete CDR3 DNA: TGCAGCGTGGAGACTTTAGCGGGAGCTTCTCAAGAGACC. This encodes CSVETLAGASQET. The full CDR3 protein reads CSVETLAGASQETQYF.